This entry lists 16 T cell receptor beta chains sequenced from one sample in a study of cytomegalovirus exposure and HLA in healthy donors. Profiled with immunoSEQ multiplex PCR; TCRdb holds only in-frame clones, not every one. The table has about 68,000 clones, roughly 96% seen once. The sample comprised PBMCs. All receptors derive from a man between 18 and 29 years old in good health and CMV-seronegative.

The CDR3 nucleotides read TGTGCCAGCACCCAGAGGGCAGGGGACGGCTACACCTTC. Translated: CASTQRAGDGYTF. The rearrangement links TRBV9 to TRBJ1-2; D possibly corresponds to TRBD1 (6 bases). Germline V gene lookup returns CDR1 SGDLS and CDR2 YYNGEE. V was clipped by 6 bases and J by 8 bases, with 17 bases between them. The CDR3 length is 13 residues.

The chain is built from TRBV6-1 and TRBJ2-3; D gene uncertain. The CDR3 has 14 amino acids. The V gene lost 7 bases and the J gene lost 2 bases, with 13 bases spanning the gap. Germline CDR1 reads MNHNS; CDR2 reads SASEGT. The CDR3 loop is CASTKTVATDTQYF. The DNA for the CDR3 is TGTGCCAGCACCAAAACGGTTGCCACAGATACGCAGTATTTT.

J is TRBJ2-7 and V is TRBV19, with 9 bases that match TRBD1. This CDR3 is built from 15 residues. CDR1 and CDR2 from the germline V gene are LNHDA and SQIVND (reference sequence). The ends lost 5 bases at V and 2 bases at J; junction bases unmatched: 7. CDR3 amino acids: CASSPGQGSTYEQYF. The CDR3 coding sequence is TGTGCCAGTAGTCCTGGACAGGGGTCCACCTACGAGCAGTACTTC.

The chain employs TRBV6-1 and TRBJ2-3; D gene uncertain. Per germline, CDR1 MNHNS and CDR2 SASEGT. Trimming removed 6 bases from V and 4 bases from J, with 8 bases in between. CDR3 length: 12 amino acids. The CDR3 here is CASSRLSDTQYF. The CDR3 DNA sequence: TGTGCCAGCAGCCGTCTTTCAGATACGCAGTATTTT.

The genes are TRBV11-3 and TRBJ1-1; D is perhaps TRBD1 (6 bases). Per the germline V gene, CDR1 is SGHNT and CDR2 is YENEEA. The CDR3 spans 12 residues. V was clipped by 5 bases and J by 8 bases, with 12 bases between them. CDR3 nucleotides: TGTGCCAGCAGCCTGATAGACAGGGAAGCTTTCTTT. Protein product: CASSLIDREAFF.

The V call is TRBV6-5, the J call TRBJ1-2; D possibly corresponds to TRBD1 (6 bases). The CDR3 consists of 14 residues. CDR1 is MNHEY and CDR2 is SVGAGI in the germline V gene. Trimming removed 6 bases at V and 7 bases at J, with 18 bases between. The CDR3 loop reads CASRRASGTTGYTF. For the CDR3, the DNA is TGTGCCAGCAGGCGAGCTTCGGGGACAACTGGCTACACCTTC.

This chain joins TRBV5-8 and TRBJ1-1, with no clear D. The CDR3 has 12 amino acids. V dropped 9 bases and J dropped 4 bases, with 13 bases sitting between them. CDR1 SGHTS and CDR2 YDEGEE come from the germline V gene. The CDR3 protein is CANAEGGTEAFF. The CDR3 DNA reads as TGTGCCAACGCCGAGGGCGGCACTGAAGCTTTCTTT.

J is TRBJ1-3 and V is TRBV7-9; D unresolved. Trimming cost V 1 base and J 0 bases, with 10 bases left between them. The germline gives CDR1 SEHNR, CDR2 FQNEAQ (reference sequence). This CDR3 spans 16 amino acids. Here the CDR3 reads CASSLVPPGSGNTIYF. CDR3 nucleotide sequence: TGTGCCAGCAGCTTAGTCCCCCCCGGCTCTGGAAACACCATATATTTT.

This chain uses TRBV2 with TRBJ1-2; TRBD1 matches at 8 bases. The CDR3 loop spans 12 amino acids. Looked up from germline, CDR1 is SNHLY and CDR2 is FYNNEI. V trimming: 6 bases; J trimming: 3 bases; junction bases outside the gene matches: 0. The CDR3 coding sequence is TGTGCCAGCAGGGGACAGGACTATGGCTACACCTTC. It is translated as CASRGQDYGYTF. Variable domain in full (rest from reference TRBV2 and TRBJ1-2): EPEVTQTPSHQVTQMGQEVILRCVPISNHLYFYWYRQILGQKVEFLVSFYNNEISEKSEIFDDQFSVERPDGSNFTLKIRSTKLEDSAMYFCASRGQDYGYTFGSGTRLTVV.

The chain has TRBV28 and TRBJ1-1, with D possibly TRBD1 on 5 matching bases. Germline values: CDR1 MDHEN, CDR2 SYDVKM. The CDR3 is 12 residues long. Trimming removed 5 bases from V and 6 bases from J, with 10 bases in between. CDR3 loop: CASSPPGSEAFF. CDR3 sequence (DNA): TGTGCCAGCAGTCCCCCAGGGTCTGAAGCTTTCTTT.

The rearrangement joins TRBV7-2 to TRBJ2-1, with D possibly TRBD1 on 5 matching bases. This CDR3 is 14 amino acids long. Trimming took 3 bases from V and 5 from J, leaving 11 bases between them. The germline V gene has CDR1 SGHTA and CDR2 FQGNSA. This CDR3 is CASSFRGWDNEQFF. DNA for the CDR3: TGTGCCAGCAGCTTTAGGGGATGGGACAATGAGCAGTTCTTC.

This rearrangement joins TRBV5-1 to TRBJ2-5, with D unclear. The J call is uncertain, as TRBJ2-7 better fits the DNA end. The CDR3 has 11 amino acids. Germline CDR1 and CDR2: SGHRS and YFSETQ. CDR3: CASSSPYEQYF. As DNA, the CDR3 is TGCGCCAGCAGCTCGCCCTACGAGCAGTACTTC.

V usage is TRBV6-1 and J usage is TRBJ2-1; 12 bases align to TRBD2. The CDR3 consists of 17 residues. Per germline, CDR1 MNHNS and CDR2 SASEGT. J was trimmed by 2 bases and V by 3 bases; bases with no gene match: 5. CDR3 protein: CASSEVLAGGTYNEQFF. The CDR3 nucleotides are TGTGCCAGCAGTGAGGTTCTAGCGGGAGGGACCTACAATGAGCAGTTCTTC.

To note about this clone: The same CDR3 arises from other DNA sequences in this sample as well. V and J are TRBV30 and TRBJ1-5, with D tentatively TRBD1 (6 bases). CDR1 GTSNPN and CDR2 SVGIG come from the germline V gene (reference sequence). The CDR3 length is 13 residues. V dropped 0 bases and J dropped 4 bases, with 7 bases sitting between them. The CDR3 region is CAWSVQGNQPQHF. The CDR3 DNA follows: TGTGCCTGGAGTGTACAGGGAAATCAGCCCCAGCATTTT.

The gene calls are TRBV6-5 and TRBJ1-2; 7 bases line up with TRBD1. With 5 bases clipped from V and 5 bases from J, the junction kept 11 bases outside the gene matches. This CDR3 contains 15 residues. Germline CDR1 reads MNHEY; CDR2 reads SVGAGI. This chain's CDR3 is CASSPFLGGAYGYTF. The CDR3 region has the DNA TGTGCCAGCAGTCCCTTCTTAGGGGGCGCGTATGGCTACACCTTC.

This chain connects TRBV6-5 to TRBJ1-5; 9 bases line up with TRBD1. The trim removed 4 bases at V and 2 bases at J, leaving 6 bases unmatched. Germline CDR1 is MNHEY and CDR2 is SVGAGI. The CDR3 has 16 residues. The CDR3 coding sequence is TGTGCCAGCAGTTTTGACAGGGGGTTGGGCAATCAGCCCCAGCATTTT. This encodes CASSFDRGLGNQPQHF.